The 12 T cell receptor beta chains in this list originate from one sample, sequenced in a study of T cell responses to AZD1222 COVID-19 vaccine. This table comes from immunoSEQ multiplex PCR, and its TCRdb copy is limited to in-frame clones, with some not included. The sample yields 100,000 to 150,000 clones, around 85% seen once. Here the sequenced sample was peripheral blood, taken 28 days after the second AZD1222 dose. The receptors derive from an adult who received the AZD1222 COVID-19 vaccine.

This clone is a singleton in its sample. The chain uses TRBV7-2 and TRBJ2-2; 9 bases map to TRBD1. Germline assignment: CDR1 SGHTA and CDR2 FQGNSA. Losses at the gene ends were 7 bases for V and 6 bases for J; bases not matched to a gene: 9. The CDR3 covers 15 residues. The CDR3 DNA reads TGTGCCAGCAACCCTCCCGGGACAGGGCCCGGGGAGCTGTTTTTT. The encoded protein is CASNPPGTGPGELFF.

J is TRBJ1-2 and V is TRBV5-4; no definite D call. V was pared by 2 bases and J by 8 bases, with 13 bases between. CDR3 length equals 13 residues. Germline V CDR1 and CDR2: SGHNT, YYREEE (reference sequence). The CDR3 DNA is TGTGCCAGCAGCTTTTCAGTCTTCTCCGGCTACACCTTC. As protein: CASSFSVFSGYTF.

The chain carries TRBV5-6 and TRBJ1-1; 10 bases agree with TRBD1. Germline CDR1 SGHDT, CDR2 YYEEEE. There are 16 residues in the CDR3. After removal of 4 bases from V and 0 bases from J, the junction contained 6 bases not matched to a gene. For the CDR3, the DNA is TGTGCCAGCAGCGTGGACAGGGGGGACATGAACACTGAAGCTTTCTTT. This encodes CASSVDRGDMNTEAFF.

The chain uses TRBV6-5 and TRBJ1-5, with 7 bases aligning to TRBD1. The CDR3 loop spans 15 amino acids. The ends lost 6 bases at V and 2 bases at J; junction bases unmatched: 7. Germline-derived CDR1 and CDR2 are MNHEY and SVGAGI. This CDR3 reads CASRRQGIGNQPQHF. The DNA of the CDR3 is TGTGCCAGCAGAAGACAGGGAATCGGCAATCAGCCCCAGCATTTT.

This clone has only one observation. This sequence joins TRBV28 and TRBJ2-3, with D possibly TRBD2 on 7 matching bases. V was clipped by 4 bases and J by 5 bases, with 22 bases between them. Per germline, CDR1 MDHEN and CDR2 SYDVKM. The CDR3 spans 17 residues. The CDR3 DNA reads TGTGCCAGCAGTTCCGCCCCGGGGGGCAAATGGGGAGATACGCAGTATTTT. Amino acids: CASSSAPGGKWGDTQYF.

The CDR3: CVRSNRNSGTGSNYGYTF. DNA of the CDR3: TGTGTCAGAAGCAACCGAAATTCCGGGACAGGGTCGAACTATGGCTACACCTTC. The V and J genes are TRBV7-5 and TRBJ1-2; no check of the table's D call, TRBD1, against the DNA was made. TRBV7-5 is recorded as a pseudogene. This CDR3 spans 18 amino acids.

The gene calls are TRBV5-1 and TRBJ1-6; D gene unclear. This CDR3 region has 15 residues. Per germline, CDR1 SGHRS and CDR2 YFSETQ. V was pared by 4 bases and J by 10 bases, with 18 bases between. CDR3 DNA: TGCGCCAGCAGCATGGACCGGCTGGAGTCATCACCCCTCCACTTT. It encodes CASSMDRLESSPLHF.

This sequence joins TRBV28 and TRBJ1-5; D is ambiguous. Germline values: CDR1 MDHEN, CDR2 SYDVKM. The CDR3 runs 12 residues. The V gene lost 2 bases and the J gene lost 7 bases, with 6 bases spanning the gap. CDR3 in amino acids: CASSLVGQPQHF. The DNA for the CDR3 is TGTGCCAGCAGTTTAGTGGGACAGCCCCAGCATTTT.

The J gene is TRBJ1-6, the V gene TRBV29-1; 10 bases line up with TRBD1. Germline V CDR1 and CDR2: SQVTM, ANQGSEA. The CDR3 extends over 16 amino acids. The J segment lost 6 bases and the V segment lost 6 bases, leaving 11 bases of the junction unmatched. This chain's CDR3 is CSVTMGQGFGNSPLHF. The CDR3 bases are TGCAGCGTGACAATGGGACAGGGGTTCGGTAATTCACCCCTCCACTTT.

The J gene is TRBJ2-2, the V gene TRBV10-3; D might be TRBD1 or TRBD2, each matching 5 bases. CDR3 length: 15 residues. In germline, CDR1 is ENHRY, CDR2 SYGVKD. V was pared by 0 bases and J by 4 bases, with 9 bases between. CDR3 sequence: CAISESKGSTGELFF. The DNA for the CDR3 is TGTGCCATCAGTGAGTCGAAGGGGAGCACCGGGGAGCTGTTTTTT.

The CDR3, as DNA: TGTGCCAGCAGCCAAGTTGACAGCGACTATGGCTACACCTTC. Translated: CASSQVDSDYGYTF. The chain carries TRBV4-2 and TRBJ1-2, with D perhaps matching TRBD1 (5 bases). Between the trimmed V and J ends, which lost 1 base and 3 bases, there was a span of 9 bases. CDR1 and CDR2 from the germline V gene are LGHNA and YNFKEQ. There are 14 residues in the CDR3.

This clone was counted only a few times. The chain has TRBV10-3 and TRBJ1-1; D not resolved. CDR3 length: 14 amino acids. Trimming removed 3 bases from V and 4 bases from J, with 12 bases in between. The V gene's germline CDR1 is ENHRY and CDR2 SYGVKD. CDR3 bases: TGTGCCATCAGTGAAAACCGGGCCTCCACTGAAGCTTTCTTT. This translates into CAISENRASTEAFF.